This T cell receptor (beta chain) stems from a study of blood T cell repertoires in COVID-19. Study as a whole: Samples taken during acute and convalescent COVID-19 were collected in the United States, Italy and Spain.

Ages ranged from about 18 to 100 years, with residence in under 25 US areas. Cohort 3 recovery required two negative PCRs, clearance, or symptom resolution. How the authors handled the data: Nucleated cell number was recorded as an estimate derived from reference gene primer amplification. Sequenced by immunoSEQ multiplex PCR; TCRdb stores in-frame clones only, minus some. V and J calls and clone size are as listed in that table; D and trimming were resolved from the DNA. This table holds fewer than 200,000 clones, approximately 80% found once. The ends were cut back, 3 bases at V and 2 bases at J, with 10 bases in the middle. Germline-derived CDR1 and CDR2 are SGHTA and FQGNSA. This CDR3 spans 15 amino acids.

The TCR comes from a man aged 45-60 years who had recovered from COVID-19. Sample: PBMCs or T cells enriched from blood (not recorded which). The genes are TRBV7-2 and TRBJ2-2; TRBD2 might be the D (6 bases). The CDR3 reads CASSFRDFNTGELFF. Here the CDR3 DNA reads TGTGCCAGCAGCTTCCGGGACTTCAACACCGGGGAGCTGTTTTTT.